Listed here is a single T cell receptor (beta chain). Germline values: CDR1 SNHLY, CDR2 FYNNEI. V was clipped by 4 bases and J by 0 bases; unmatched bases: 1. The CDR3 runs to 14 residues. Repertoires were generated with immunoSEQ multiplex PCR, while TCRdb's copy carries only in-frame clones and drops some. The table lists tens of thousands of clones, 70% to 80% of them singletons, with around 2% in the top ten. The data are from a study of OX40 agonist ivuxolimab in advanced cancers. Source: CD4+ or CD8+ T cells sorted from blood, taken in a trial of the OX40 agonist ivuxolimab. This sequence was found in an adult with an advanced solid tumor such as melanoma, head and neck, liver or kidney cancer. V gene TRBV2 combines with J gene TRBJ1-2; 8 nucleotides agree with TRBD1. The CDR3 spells CASSAGQANYGYTF. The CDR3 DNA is TGTGCCAGCAGTGCGGGACAGGCTAACTATGGCTACACCTTC.